Below, one T cell receptor beta chain is given with its context. What it binds is not known. From germline, CDR1 is GTSNPN and CDR2 SVGIG (reference sequence). This CDR3 region has 13 residues. V was trimmed by 0 bases and J by 6 bases, leaving 9 bases between them. Samples held roughly 0.85-11 million cryopreserved PBMC, and DNA extraction followed. The entry originates in a study of long-term antiretroviral therapy in people with HIV. The assay, immunoSEQ v3.0, was run at survey level. Assay used: immunoSEQ multiplex PCR; TCRdb lists only in-frame clones, some missing. The sample lists some 31,000 clones, about 98% occurring once. Study-wide results and limits: Older ART regimens may have been in use when blood was drawn between the mid-2000s and the late 2010s. HIV repertoires spanned narrower CDR3 length ranges than controls.

The material was unsorted PBMCs, obtained 7.6 years after starting antiretroviral therapy. V is TRBV30 and J is TRBJ1-5, with D uncertain. The sequence was collected from a man between 25 and 39 years old with HIV. The CDR3 loop is CAWSVLSSQPQHF. The CDR3 region has the DNA TGTGCCTGGAGTGTATTAAGCTCTCAGCCCCAGCATTTT.